Presented here are 8 T cell receptor beta chains from one specimen sequenced in a study of OX40 agonist ivuxolimab in advanced cancers. Profiled with immunoSEQ multiplex PCR; TCRdb holds only in-frame clones, not every one. The sample lists tens of thousands of clones, around nine tenths occurring once. Sequenced material: CD4+ or CD8+ T cells sorted from blood, taken in a trial of the OX40 agonist ivuxolimab. Every receptor here comes from an adult with an advanced solid tumor such as melanoma, head and neck, liver or kidney cancer.

The chain has TRBV4-2 and TRBJ1-1, with D maybe TRBD1 (5 bases). Germline CDR1 and CDR2: LGHNA and YNFKEQ. V lost 3 bases and J 0 bases, leaving 14 bases between the germline ends. This CDR3 region has 16 residues. As DNA, the CDR3 is TGTGCCAGCAGCCAGGGGCCGACAGAGATGAACACTGAAGCTTTCTTT. This encodes CASSQGPTEMNTEAFF.

The gene calls are TRBV5-1 and TRBJ2-1; 13 positions agree with TRBD2. Germline V gene lookup returns CDR1 SGHRS and CDR2 YFSETQ. The CDR3 sequence is 17 residues long. J gave up 0 bases and V 4 bases, and 4 bases lay outside the gene matches. CDR3 protein: CASSTGLAGSSYNEQFF. CDR3 DNA: TGCGCCAGCAGCACGGGACTAGCGGGGAGCTCCTACAATGAGCAGTTCTTC.

This clone was observed a handful of times. The rearrangement joins TRBV19 to TRBJ2-2; the D call may be TRBD1 or TRBD2 (5 bases each). V dropped 1 base and J dropped 5 bases, with 11 bases sitting between them. The CDR3 is 15 amino acids. CDR1 is LNHDA, CDR2 SQIVND, per germline (reference sequence). The CDR3 is CASSIGEGRTGELFF. CDR3 DNA: TGTGCCAGTAGTATAGGCGAGGGGCGGACCGGGGAGCTGTTTTTT.

The V call is TRBV5-1, the J call TRBJ2-5; 8 bases match TRBD2. There are 13 residues in the CDR3. Per the germline V gene, CDR1 is SGHRS and CDR2 is YFSETQ. V lost 4 bases, J lost 7 bases, and 6 bases stayed unmatched. The CDR3 DNA reads TGCGCCAGCAGCCCTCTTAGCGGGACGACCCAGTACTTC. This gives the protein CASSPLSGTTQYF.

In its sample, this clone was seen once. The chain carries TRBV5-1 and TRBJ1-6, with D possibly being TRBD1 (5 bases). V gave up 4 bases and J gave up 5 bases, with 10 bases separating them. CDR1 and CDR2 (germline): SGHRS, YFSETQ. CDR3 length equals 14 residues. The CDR3 reads CASSRDGDNSPLHF. CDR3 coding DNA: TGCGCCAGCAGCCGGGACGGGGATAATTCACCCCTCCACTTT.

This sequence joins TRBV7-2 and TRBJ2-4; 12 bases match TRBD2. The CDR3 runs to 16 residues. V trimming: 5 bases; J trimming: 7 bases; junction bases outside the gene matches: 9. Germline lookup yields CDR1 SGHTA and CDR2 FQGNSA. As DNA, the CDR3 is TGTGCCAGCAGCCCCCCCGGACTAGCGGGAAACAACATTCAGTACTTC. Translation gives CASSPPGLAGNNIQYF.

Concerning this clone: Other DNA sequences in this sample translate to the same CDR3. The chain links TRBV18 to TRBJ1-1; 7 bases align to TRBD1. Germline V CDR1 and CDR2: KGHSH, LQKENI. The CDR3 length is 14 residues. Germline trimming cut 3 bases from V and 2 bases from J; bases unmatched to any gene: 3. The CDR3 DNA follows: TGTGCCAGCTCACCGGGACAGCTAAACACTGAAGCTTTCTTT. Translated, it gives CASSPGQLNTEAFF.

V usage is TRBV5-1 and J usage is TRBJ1-4, with D tentatively TRBD1 (5 bases). The CDR3 has 14 residues. CDR1 is SGHRS and CDR2 is YFSETQ in the germline V gene. Deletions cut 0 bases from V and 4 bases from J, with 7 bases between. CDR3 DNA sequence: TGCGCCAGCAGCTTGGGACAGATTAATGAAAAACTGTTTTTT. It codes for CASSLGQINEKLFF. The whole variable domain, filled in from reference TRBV5-1 and TRBJ1-4, reads KAGVTQTPRYLIKTRGQQVTLSCSPISGHRSVSWYQQTPGQGLQFLFEYFSETQRNKGNFPGRFSGRQFSNSRSEMNVSTLELGDSALYLCASSLGQINEKLFFGSGTQLSVL.